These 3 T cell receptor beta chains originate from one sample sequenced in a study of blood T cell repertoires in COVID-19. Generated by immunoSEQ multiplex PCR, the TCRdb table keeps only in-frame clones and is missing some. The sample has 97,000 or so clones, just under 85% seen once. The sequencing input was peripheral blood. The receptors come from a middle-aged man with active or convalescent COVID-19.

CDR3 DNA sequence: TGTGCCAGCAGTTACGTGGGAGCAGATACGCAGTATTTT. Translated, it gives CASSYVGADTQYF. V usage is TRBV6-5 and J usage is TRBJ2-3; D might be TRBD2 (5 bases). Per germline, CDR1 MNHEY and CDR2 SVGAGI. This CDR3 spans 13 amino acids. V lost 2 bases and J lost 4, with 7 bases in between.

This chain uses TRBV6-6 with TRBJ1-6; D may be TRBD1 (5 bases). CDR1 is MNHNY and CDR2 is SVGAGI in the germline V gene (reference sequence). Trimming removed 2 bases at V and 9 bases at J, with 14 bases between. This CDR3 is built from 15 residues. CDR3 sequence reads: CASSYGQGRSSPLHF. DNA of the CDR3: TGTGCCAGCAGTTACGGCCAGGGCAGGAGTTCACCCCTCCACTTT.

As DNA, the CDR3 is TGTGCCAGCAGCTTAGGACCGAGTCAGGGCACTGAAGCTTTCTTT. Residues: CASSLGPSQGTEAFF. The chain carries TRBV7-8 and TRBJ1-1, with D perhaps matching TRBD1 (5 bases). Trimming took off 1 base at V and 4 bases at J, with 13 bases between the two ends. The CDR3 is made up of 15 amino acids. Germline CDR1 and CDR2: SGHVS and FQNEAQ.